The present T cell receptor (beta chain) was sequenced within a study of monozygotic twins with inflammatory bowel disease. After re-calling the 5' RACE reads, TCRdb lists one entry per CDR3 protein, DNA absent. The sample totals over 100,000 distinct CDR3 sequences. Blood samples of approximately 2.5 ml were drawn from every donor. The source material was blood. This receptor was taken from a human donor with ulcerative colitis or Crohn's disease, or a healthy co-twin of an affected twin (not recorded which).

This CDR3 reads CASSLEGRLYGYTF. The chain couples TRBV5-1 to TRBJ1-2. The CDR3 is 14 amino acids. The germline V gene has CDR1 SGHRS and CDR2 YFSETQ. Based on the CDR3 plus reference TRBV5-1 and TRBJ1-2, the full variable domain is KAGVTQTPRYLIKTRGQQVTLSCSPISGHRSVSWYQQTPGQGLQFLFEYFSETQRNKGNFPGRFSGRQFSNSRSEMNVSTLELGDSALYLCASSLEGRLYGYTFGSGTRLTVV.